Included here is one T cell receptor beta chain sequence, with context. As yet, its antigen is unknown. Unsorted PBMC DNA sequencing spanned ten immunoSEQ deep assay plates. How the authors handled the data: ImmunoSEQ output held junction-only sequences without quality scores, so filtering differed. The data were produced by immunoSEQ multiplex PCR, yet TCRdb's version contains in-frame clones alone and is incomplete. Clone size and V and J calls were adopted from that table, with D and trimming inferred from the DNA. The table lists under 600,000 clones, around 77% of them singletons. The sample originates from a study of shared clonotypes between healthy human individuals. Study-level background: Ranging from 18 to 49 in age, donors were two women and a few men.

Germline CDR1 LGHNT, CDR2 FRNRAP. V was cut by 4 bases and J by 3 bases, with 9 bases left in between. The CDR3 has 13 residues. Points from the study as a whole: Sequencing depth was expected to affect clonotype sharing among donors.

This chain joins TRBV12-5 and TRBJ2-5, with D possibly being TRBD1 or TRBD2 (5 bases each). Sample: PBMCs. This clonotype was sampled from a middle-aged woman in good health. Some clones in this sample may be carry-over from other donors' samples. Here the CDR3 DNA reads TGTGCTAGTGGTTGGGACGGGGAAGAGACCCAGTACTTC. Translation: CASGWDGEETQYF.